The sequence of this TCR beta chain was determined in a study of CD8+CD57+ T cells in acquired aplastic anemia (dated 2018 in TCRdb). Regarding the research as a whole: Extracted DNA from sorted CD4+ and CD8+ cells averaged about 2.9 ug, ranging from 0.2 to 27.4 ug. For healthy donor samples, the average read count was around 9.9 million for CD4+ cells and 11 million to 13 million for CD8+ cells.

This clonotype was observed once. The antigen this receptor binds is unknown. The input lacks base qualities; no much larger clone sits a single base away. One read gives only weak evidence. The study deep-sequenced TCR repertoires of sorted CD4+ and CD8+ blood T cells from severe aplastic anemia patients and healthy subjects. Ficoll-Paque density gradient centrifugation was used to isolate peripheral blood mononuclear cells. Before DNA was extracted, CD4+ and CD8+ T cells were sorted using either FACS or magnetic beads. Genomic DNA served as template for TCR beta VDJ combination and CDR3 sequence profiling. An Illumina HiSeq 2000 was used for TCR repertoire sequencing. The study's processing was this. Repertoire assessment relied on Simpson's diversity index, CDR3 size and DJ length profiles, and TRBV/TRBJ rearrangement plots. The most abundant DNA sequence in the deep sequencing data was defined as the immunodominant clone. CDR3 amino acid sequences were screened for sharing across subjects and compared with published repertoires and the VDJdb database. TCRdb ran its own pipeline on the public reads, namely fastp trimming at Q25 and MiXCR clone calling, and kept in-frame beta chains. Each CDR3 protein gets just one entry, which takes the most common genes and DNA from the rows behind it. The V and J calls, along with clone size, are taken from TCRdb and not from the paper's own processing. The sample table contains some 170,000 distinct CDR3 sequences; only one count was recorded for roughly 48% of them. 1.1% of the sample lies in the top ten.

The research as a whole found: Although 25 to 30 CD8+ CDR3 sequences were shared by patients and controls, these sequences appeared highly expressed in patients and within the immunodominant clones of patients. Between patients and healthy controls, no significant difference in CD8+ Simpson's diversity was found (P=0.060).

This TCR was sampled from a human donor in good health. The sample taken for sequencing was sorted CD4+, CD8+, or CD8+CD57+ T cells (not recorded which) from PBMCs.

The CDR3 region has the sequence CASSLQRGRGTDTQYF. In nucleotide form, the sequence is TGTGCCAGCAGCCTTCAACGGGGCAGGGGGACAGATACGCAGTATTTT. The sequence links TRBV14 to TRBJ2-3, and 7 bases in between align with TRBD1. From the germline V gene, CDR1 is SGHDN and CDR2 is FVKESK. From cysteine to phenylalanine, the CDR3 is 16 amino acids long. Just CDR3 DNA is preserved here, 48 bases in frame from base 1. V and J are trimmed by 4 bases and 3 bases, and the gene matches miss 10 bases of the junction.